These 9 T cell receptor beta chains share one sample of origin, sequenced in a study of cytomegalovirus exposure and HLA in healthy donors. Primers: 60 Vbeta forward and 13 Jbeta reverse. Produced via immunoSEQ multiplex PCR; TCRdb's table is partial and in-frame only. The repertoire holds approximately 74,000 clones, with roughly 80% as singletons. Material: PBMCs. These receptors originate from a woman aged 30 to 39 in good health and CMV-seronegative.

The rearrangement joins TRBV7-9 to TRBJ2-7; 8 nucleotides line up with TRBD1. Germline CDR1 SEHNR, CDR2 FQNEAQ (reference sequence). Trimming cost V 4 bases and J 0 bases; bases outside gene matches: 5. The CDR3 is 15 residues long. This CDR3 is CASSSTDRASYEQYF. Written as DNA, the CDR3 is TGTGCCAGCAGCTCCACGGACAGGGCCTCCTACGAGCAGTACTTC.

This chain uses TRBV19 with TRBJ1-5; 9 bases are a match to TRBD1. From germline, CDR1 is LNHDA and CDR2 SQIVND (reference sequence). The CDR3 is 15 amino acids. V lost 5 bases to trimming and J lost 3 bases; unmatched junction nucleotides: 5. The CDR3, as DNA: TGTGCCAGTAGTTCGGGACAGGGACTCAATCAGCCCCAGCATTTT. Protein sequence: CASSSGQGLNQPQHF. Variable domain in full (rest from reference TRBV19 and TRBJ1-5): DGGITQSPKYLFRKEGQNVTLSCEQNLNHDAMYWYRQDPGQGLRLIYYSQIVNDFQKGDIAEGYSVSREKKESFPLTVTSAQKNPTAFYLCASSSGQGLNQPQHFGDGTRLSIL.

V is TRBV10-3 and J is TRBJ2-3; tentative D call: TRBD2 (5 bases). Germline V gene data show CDR1 as ENHRY and CDR2 as SYGVKD. The CDR3 sequence is 14 residues long. V was clipped by 4 bases and J by 5 bases, with 13 bases between them. The CDR3 coding sequence is TGTGCCATCAGTGTTCCAGCGGAGCAAGATACGCAGTATTTT. This sequence encodes CAISVPAEQDTQYF.

The chain links TRBV11-2 to TRBJ1-1; D call uncertain. The V end lost 0 bases, the J end lost 7 bases, and 12 bases lay between the germline ends. This CDR3 is 14 amino acids long. Germline V gene data show CDR1 as SGHAT and CDR2 as FQNNGV. The CDR3 reads CASSLDEVTDEAFF. CDR3 coding DNA: TGTGCCAGCAGCTTAGACGAGGTGACGGATGAAGCTTTCTTT.

The chain employs TRBV7-9 and TRBJ2-1; D is ambiguous. The V end was cut by 5 bases, the J end by 6 bases, with 17 bases between. Per the germline V gene, CDR1 is SEHNR and CDR2 is FQNEAQ (reference sequence). CDR3 length equals 15 residues. CDR3 sequence (DNA): TGTGCCAGCAGCCAAGAAGCTAGAGTTCCCAATGAGCAGTTCTTC. Translating it yields CASSQEARVPNEQFF.

This chain connects TRBV29-1 to TRBJ2-2; D might be TRBD1 (6 bases). The V and J ends lost 4 bases and 5 bases respectively, with 14 bases between them. Per germline, CDR1 SQVTM and CDR2 ANQGSEA. This CDR3 is built from 14 residues. The CDR3 loop reads CSVAKDRSTGELFF. CDR3 bases: TGCAGCGTTGCTAAGGACAGATCAACCGGGGAGCTGTTTTTT.

The genes are TRBV6-1 and TRBJ1-1; D gene uncertain. The V end lost 1 base, the J end lost 3 bases, and 9 bases lay between the germline ends. This CDR3 comprises 14 residues. Germline V CDR1 and CDR2: MNHNS, SASEGT. CDR3 sequence: CASSEVGGDTEAFF. In DNA, the CDR3 is TGTGCCAGCAGTGAAGTAGGCGGGGACACTGAAGCTTTCTTT.

CDR3 sequence reads: CASSLRTNAGYDNEQFF. In nucleotides, the CDR3 is TGTGCCAGCAGTTTACGGACTAACGCCGGTTACGACAATGAGCAGTTCTTC. V and J are TRBV27 and TRBJ2-1; a weak D match, TRBD2 (6 bases). V lost 2 bases to trimming and J lost 5 bases, with 19 bases between them. The CDR3 consists of 17 residues. The V gene's germline CDR1 is MNHEY and CDR2 SMNVEV (reference sequence).

The J gene is TRBJ1-5, the V gene TRBV30; possible D gene TRBD1, 5 bases. This CDR3 is 13 amino acids long. Trimming removed 0 bases from V and 2 bases from J, with 5 bases in between. Germline loops: CDR1 GTSNPN, CDR2 SVGIG (reference sequence). The CDR3 DNA sequence: TGTGCCTGGAGTGTCAGGGGCAATCAGCCCCAGCATTTT. Amino acids: CAWSVRGNQPQHF.